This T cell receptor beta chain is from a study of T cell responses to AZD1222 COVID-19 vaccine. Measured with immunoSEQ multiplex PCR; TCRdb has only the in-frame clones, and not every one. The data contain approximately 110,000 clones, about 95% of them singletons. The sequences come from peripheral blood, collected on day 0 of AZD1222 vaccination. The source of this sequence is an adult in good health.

The CDR3 spells CASSPISSREEKLFF. The DNA of the CDR3 is TGTGCCAGCAGTCCCATCTCGTCTAGGGAGGAAAAACTGTTTTTT. This chain joins TRBV6-5 and TRBJ1-4, with no clear D. The germline V and J ends were trimmed by 5 bases and 8 bases, with 18 bases remaining between them. CDR1 and CDR2 from the germline V gene are MNHEY and SVGAGI. There are 15 residues in the CDR3.